The T cell receptor (beta chain) under discussion was sequenced for a study of regulatory T cells in long-lasting Graves disease. In building TCR beta libraries, iRepertoire HTBI primers were used together with Arm-PCR of CDR3 regions. One entry per CDR3 protein, called by TCRdb with MiXCR from the multiplex PCR reads. The table has 390,000 or so distinct CDR3 sequences, about 10% seen once. CDR1 is SGHTA and CDR2 is FQGTGA in the germline V gene. V shed 3 bases and J 13 bases; nucleotides not matched to a gene: 4. The length of the CDR3 is 12 residues. Sample time point: newly diagnosed GD, antithyroid drugs for less than 3 months. The TCR library was prepared using RNA isolated from PBMCs. This clonotype was counted at least ten times. A further study also used this sample, focusing on T cells in Graves' hyperthyroidism and ophthalmopathy. From that study: Patients showing uncontrolled infection, other autoimmune disease, pregnancy or lactation were ineligible. During a first-round RT-PCR of the TCR CDR3, the HTBI primer set was used. Most clonotypes that expanded in the thyroid above 0.001 also showed up in blood.

This sequence joins TRBV7-3 and TRBJ2-1; 9 bases agree with TRBD2. This TCR was sampled from a young woman with Graves disease. Material: peripheral blood mononuclear cells (PBMCs), obtained at new diagnosis, from a patient treated with antithyroid drugs. The chain's CDR3 is CASSFIAGEQFF. DNA of the CDR3: TGTGCCAGCAGCTTTATAGCGGGGGAACAGTTCTTC.